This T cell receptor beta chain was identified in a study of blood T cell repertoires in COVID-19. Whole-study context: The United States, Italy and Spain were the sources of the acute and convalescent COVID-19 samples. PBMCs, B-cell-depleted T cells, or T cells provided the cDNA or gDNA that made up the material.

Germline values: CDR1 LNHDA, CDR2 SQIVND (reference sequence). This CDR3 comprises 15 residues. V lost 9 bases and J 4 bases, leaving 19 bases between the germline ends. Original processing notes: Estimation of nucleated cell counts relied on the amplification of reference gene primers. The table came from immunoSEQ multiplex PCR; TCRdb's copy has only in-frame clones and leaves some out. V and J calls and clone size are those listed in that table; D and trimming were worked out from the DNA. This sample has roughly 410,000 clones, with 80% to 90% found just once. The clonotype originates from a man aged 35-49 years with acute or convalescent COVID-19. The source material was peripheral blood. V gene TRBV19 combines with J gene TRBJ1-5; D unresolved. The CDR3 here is CASFFVRDSNQPQHF. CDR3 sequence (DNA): TGTGCCAGCTTCTTTGTGAGGGATTCTAATCAGCCCCAGCATTTT.